This T cell receptor (beta chain) emerged from a study of Ad26.COV2.S vaccination and SARS-CoV-2 variants. Data came from immunoSEQ multiplex PCR; TCRdb stores just in-frame clones and leaves some out. The sample shows 350,000 to 400,000 clones, 75% to 90% of them seen only once. This clone has a single count. Its specificity is not known. As for treatment: over 15 received Ad26.COV2.S at low or high dose, single or two shots; roughly five received placebo; per-sample allocation not given. Sample collection was performed on day 63 after the first vaccine or placebo injection. Overall study findings and caveats: It was vaccine recipients, not placebo recipients, who had the higher spike-specific TCR breadth.

The CDR3 contains 15 residues. CDR1 is MNHEY, CDR2 SVGAGI, per germline. V was shortened by 2 bases and J by 5 bases, with 12 bases between the two germline ends. Source: peripheral blood, taken in a trial of Ad26.COV2.S vaccine versus placebo. This receptor was taken from a person between 18 and 65 years old who received the Ad26.COV2.S COVID-19 vaccine or a placebo. V is TRBV6-5 and J is TRBJ2-2; D remains ambiguous. Written as DNA, the CDR3 is TGTGCCAGCAGTTACGACATTCGATTTACCGGGGAGCTGTTTTTT. As protein: CASSYDIRFTGELFF.